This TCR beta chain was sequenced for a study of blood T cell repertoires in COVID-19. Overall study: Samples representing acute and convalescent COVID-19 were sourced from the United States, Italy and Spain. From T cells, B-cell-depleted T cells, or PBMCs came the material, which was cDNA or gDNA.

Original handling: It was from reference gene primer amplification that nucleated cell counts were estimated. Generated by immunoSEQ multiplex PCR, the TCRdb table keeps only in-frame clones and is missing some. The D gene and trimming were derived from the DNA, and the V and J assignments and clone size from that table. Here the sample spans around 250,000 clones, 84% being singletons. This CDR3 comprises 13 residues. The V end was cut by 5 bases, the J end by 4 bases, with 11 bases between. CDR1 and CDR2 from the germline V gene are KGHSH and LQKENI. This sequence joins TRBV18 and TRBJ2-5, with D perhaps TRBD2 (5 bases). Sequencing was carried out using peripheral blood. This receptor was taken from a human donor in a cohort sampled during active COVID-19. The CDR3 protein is CASSGLERETQYF. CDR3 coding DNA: TGTGCCAGCTCAGGACTGGAGCGAGAGACCCAGTACTTC.